This TCR beta chain was observed in a study of T cell responses to AZD1222 COVID-19 vaccine. To note about this clone: Its specificity is not known. Different DNA sequences within this sample yield the same CDR3.

Sequencing was performed with immunoSEQ multiplex PCR; in TCRdb, only in-frame clones are kept and a portion is missing. This table holds fewer than 120,000 clones, about 87% found once. Study results and limitations: In a largely white British group with more females than males, clonal diversity was possibly underestimated.

V lost 5 bases to trimming and J lost 1 base, with 4 bases between them. The CDR3 totals 11 residues. Germline V lookup: CDR1 SGHDT, CDR2 YYEEEE. The specimen was peripheral blood, collected on day 0 of AZD1222 vaccination. The chain carries TRBV5-6 and TRBJ2-7; D call uncertain. The origin of this receptor is an adult in good health. The CDR3 spells CASSSSYEQYF. As DNA, the CDR3 is TGTGCCAGCAGTTCTTCCTACGAGCAGTACTTC. Full variable domain (missing parts from reference TRBV5-6 and TRBJ2-7): DAGVTQSPTHLIKTRGQQVTLRCSPKSGHDTVSWYQQALGQGPQFIFQYYEEEERQRGNFPDRFSGHQFPNYSSELNVNALLLGDSALYLCASSSSYEQYFGPGTRLTVT.